These 12 T cell receptor beta chains share one sample of origin, sequenced in a study of blood T cells in healthy people across ages. Alongside a J-beta primer mix, a sample-barcoded 5' primer served in a second PCR lasting about 7 to 11 cycles. MiXCR, applied by TCRdb to the 5' RACE reads, yields one record per CDR3 protein. In the table there are about 1.1 million distinct CDR3 sequences, around two fifths of which are singletons. Sequencing was carried out using blood. The receptors derive from a man younger than 35 in good health.

This clonotype has just a few counts. The CDR3 protein is CASSSTEWELFF. CDR3 DNA: TGTGCCAGCAGCTCGACCGAATGGGAGCTGTTTTTT. The rearrangement links TRBV7-8 to TRBJ2-2, with D unresolved. The CDR3 runs to 12 residues. Germline CDR1 is SGHVS and CDR2 is FQNEAQ. V lost 4 bases and J lost 9, with 9 bases in between.

This chain links TRBV7-9 with TRBJ1-1, with no clear D. Per germline, CDR1 SEHNR and CDR2 FQNEAQ (reference sequence). The CDR3 sequence is 14 residues long. Between the trimmed V and J ends, which lost 3 bases and 4 bases, there was a span of 12 bases. As DNA, the CDR3 is TGTGCCAGCAGCTTCGACGGCCTGAGCACTGAAGCTTTCTTT. Protein product: CASSFDGLSTEAFF.

In the case of this clonotype: One junction end disagrees with the germline gene, perhaps due to a read error. This chain uses TRBV5-6 with TRBJ1-2; 7 bases line up with TRBD1. The CDR3 has 18 amino acids. CDR1 SGHDT and CDR2 YYEEEE come from the germline V gene. The DNA for the CDR3 is TGTGCCAGCAACTTGGATCACAGGGGCGCAAGAGCTAACTATGGCTACACCTTC. It translates to CASNLDHRGARANYGYTF.

The chain links TRBV29-1 to TRBJ1-2; maybe TRBD1 (6 bases). Germline lookup yields CDR1 SQVTM and CDR2 ANQGSEA. V was cut by 0 bases and J by 7 bases, with 12 bases left in between. The CDR3 contains 13 residues. The CDR3 region is CSVEDWGAGGYTF. The CDR3 DNA reads TGCAGCGTTGAAGATTGGGGGGCCGGTGGCTACACCTTC.

The chain employs TRBV7-9 and TRBJ2-1; the D gene could be TRBD1 or TRBD2 (5 bases each). Trimming took 11 bases from V and 7 from J, leaving 15 bases between them. Germline loops: CDR1 SEHNR, CDR2 FQNEAQ (reference sequence). The CDR3 runs 12 residues. For the CDR3, the DNA is TGTGCCGAACGGCTAGAGGGGAATGAGCAGTTCTTC. It codes for CAERLEGNEQFF.

This clonotype was detected only a few times. The chain is built from TRBV7-2 and TRBJ1-2; TRBD1 aligns across 11 bases. The J segment lost 5 bases and the V segment lost 5 bases, leaving 4 bases of the junction unmatched. The germline gives CDR1 SGHTA, CDR2 FQGNSA. The CDR3 totals 14 residues. CDR3 sequence (DNA): TGTGCCAGCAGCACTGGACAGGGGGCGTATGGCTACACCTTC. Protein product: CASSTGQGAYGYTF. The whole variable domain, filled in from reference TRBV7-2 and TRBJ1-2, reads GAGVSQSPSNKVTEKGKDVELRCDPISGHTALYWYRQSLGQGLEFLIYFQGNSAPDKSGLPSDRFSAERTGGSVSTLTIQRTQQEDSAVYLCASSTGQGAYGYTFGSGTRLTVV.

This clonotype was recorded a few times. This chain joins TRBV10-3 and TRBJ2-5; D is undetermined. This CDR3 is built from 13 residues. From germline, CDR1 is ENHRY and CDR2 SYGVKD. V was trimmed by 3 bases and J by 5 bases, leaving 10 bases between them. Written as DNA, the CDR3 is TGTGCCATCAGTGATTCGATGGTCGAGACCCAGTACTTC. Amino acid sequence: CAISDSMVETQYF.

This clonotype was picked up a small number of times. The rearrangement joins TRBV4-2 to TRBJ2-3; D might be TRBD1 (5 bases). The CDR3 runs 16 residues. V was pared by 4 bases and J by 5 bases, with 19 bases between. Germline-derived CDR1 and CDR2 are LGHNA and YNFKEQ. The CDR3 DNA is TGTGCCAGCAGCCCACAAATCCTCCTCCAGGGAGATACGCAGTATTTT. Its translation is CASSPQILLQGDTQYF.

The V call is TRBV20-1, the J call TRBJ2-7, with D possibly TRBD1 on 6 matching bases. V shed 0 bases and J shed 5 bases, with 14 bases lying between them. Looked up from germline, CDR1 is DFQATT and CDR2 is SNEGSKA (reference sequence). The CDR3 is made up of 14 amino acids. CDR3: CSARDQGSQDEQYF. The CDR3 DNA reads as TGCAGTGCTAGAGATCAGGGGAGTCAGGACGAGCAGTACTTC.

The chain recombines TRBV7-9 with TRBJ2-3, with 11 bases matching TRBD2. Germline assignment: CDR1 SEHNR and CDR2 FQNEAQ (reference sequence). V lost 5 bases and J lost 2; bases outside the gene matches: 6. The CDR3 runs 16 residues. The CDR3 protein is CASSLLAGAPTDTQYF. For the CDR3, the DNA is TGTGCCAGCAGCCTACTAGCGGGGGCACCCACAGATACGCAGTATTTT.

This clonotype was counted between two and nine times. This rearrangement joins TRBV20-1 to TRBJ1-1; tentative D call: TRBD1 (5 bases). Germline V gives CDR1 DFQATT, CDR2 SNEGSKA (reference sequence). The CDR3 spans 13 residues. The V end was cut by 1 base, the J end by 4 bases, with 10 bases between. CDR3 loop: CSARGRVATEAFF. The DNA for the CDR3 is TGCAGTGCTAGAGGCAGGGTGGCCACTGAAGCTTTCTTT.

This chain joins TRBV27 and TRBJ1-1, with a possible D match to TRBD1 (6 bases). The ends were cut back, 5 bases at V and 1 base at J, with 11 bases in the middle. In germline, CDR1 is MNHEY, CDR2 SMNVEV (reference sequence). The CDR3 spans 14 residues. As DNA, the CDR3 is TGTGCCAGCAGTGCGGGACAAAGGAACACTGAAGCTTTCTTT. This codes for CASSAGQRNTEAFF.